These 24 T cell receptor beta chains came from one sample sequenced in a study of T-cell memory formation after mild COVID-19. A single record per CDR3 protein comes from TCRdb applying MiXCR to the 5' RACE reads. The data contain 150,000 to 200,000 distinct CDR3 sequences, about a fifth of them singletons. Input material: PBMCs or a T cell subset sorted from them (not recorded which). The receptor source for this set is an adult woman who had mild COVID-19 (a few samples of this study predate the infection). Cell type and time point are not known.

This chain links TRBV24-1 with TRBJ2-1, with 10 bases aligning to TRBD2. With V trimmed by 5 bases and J by 12 bases, 18 bases remained unmatched. CDR1 KGHDR and CDR2 SFDVKD come from the germline V gene. The CDR3 extends over 17 amino acids. CDR3 bases: TGTGCCACCAGTGGGGGGTTCTCTAGCGGGAGCCCGAGGGGGCAGTTCTTC. It is translated as CATSGGFSSGSPRGQFF.

The table lists this clonotype with a few counts. This chain connects TRBV5-1 to TRBJ2-7, with TRBD1 matching 7 bases. Per the germline V gene, CDR1 is SGHRS and CDR2 is YFSETQ. V shed 0 bases, J shed 2 bases, and the junction held 5 bases outside the gene matches. The CDR3 is 15 amino acids. The CDR3 bases are TGCGCCAGCAGCTTGGAATCGACAGGGCCCTACGAGCAGTACTTC. This sequence encodes CASSLESTGPYEQYF.

The rearrangement uses TRBV7-2 and TRBJ1-3; 8 bases fit TRBD1. The CDR3 is made up of 16 amino acids. With 1 base clipped from V and 3 bases from J, the junction kept 5 bases outside the gene matches. The germline V gene encodes CDR1 SGHTA and CDR2 FQGNSA. As DNA, the CDR3 is TGTGCCAGCAGCTTAGGGACAGGGCTAGGTGGAAACACCATATATTTT. As protein: CASSLGTGLGGNTIYF.

V usage is TRBV20-1 and J usage is TRBJ2-7; D possibly corresponds to TRBD2 (5 bases). This CDR3 comprises 14 residues. CDR1 is DFQATT and CDR2 is SNEGSKA in the germline V gene (reference sequence). V dropped 7 bases and J dropped 0 bases, with 16 bases sitting between them. CDR3 DNA: TGCAGTGTAGAAGACGTAGCGAACTCCTACGAGCAGTACTTC. Its translation: CSVEDVANSYEQYF.

In this sample, this clonotype turned up a few times. J is TRBJ1-1 and V is TRBV4-1, with D uncertain. V lost 1 base and J lost 0, with 15 bases in between. This CDR3 spans 17 amino acids. Per the germline V gene, CDR1 is MGHRA and CDR2 is YSYEKL. The CDR3 nucleotides read TGCGCCAGCAGCCAAGCCGGGCAGGCGGTAATGAACACTGAAGCTTTCTTT. Its protein is CASSQAGQAVMNTEAFF.

The sample holds a few counts of this clonotype. The chain links TRBV29-1 to TRBJ2-7, with D maybe TRBD2 (6 bases). V lost 6 bases to trimming and J lost 2 bases, with 11 bases between them. Germline values: CDR1 SQVTM, CDR2 ANQGSEA. This CDR3 has 12 amino acids. CDR3: CSVGDFAYEQYF. CDR3 in DNA: TGCAGCGTGGGGGACTTCGCCTACGAGCAGTACTTC.

This clonotype has only a few counts. The rearrangement joins TRBV3-1 to TRBJ2-1; TRBD1 agrees at 8 bases. V was clipped by 0 bases and J by 9 bases; unmatched bases: 10. This CDR3 has 16 amino acids. Germline-derived CDR1 and CDR2 are LGHDT and YNNKEL (reference sequence). CDR3 sequence (DNA): TGTGCCAGCAGCCAAGAGAACAGGGGGTTGGTATCTGAGCAGTTCTTC. Its translation is CASSQENRGLVSEQFF.

This chain joins TRBV29-1 and TRBJ2-1; maybe TRBD1 (5 bases). CDR3 length: 14 amino acids. Germline CDR1 is SQVTM and CDR2 is ANQGSEA. V lost 6 bases to trimming and J lost 4 bases, with 16 bases between them. The CDR3: CSVLDSRQYNEQFF. CDR3 DNA: TGCAGCGTGCTAGACAGCAGACAGTACAATGAGCAGTTCTTC.

The chain combines TRBV11-3 with TRBJ2-1; D is tentatively TRBD1 or TRBD2 (5 bases each). Germline CDR1 SGHNT, CDR2 YENEEA. Trimming left V 4 bases short and J 8 bases short, with 15 bases between. The CDR3 runs 14 residues. Written as DNA, the CDR3 is TGTGCCAGCAGCTCGGGCCTCCTGGGGGATGAGCAGTTCTTC. This translates into CASSSGLLGDEQFF. The whole variable domain, remainder taken from reference TRBV11-3 and TRBJ2-1, is EAGVVQSPRYKIIEKKQPVAFWCNPISGHNTLYWYLQNLGQGPELLIRYENEEAVDDSQLPKDRFSAERLKGVDSTLKIQPAELGDSAVYLCASSSGLLGDEQFFGPGTRLTVL.

The rearrangement links TRBV4-3 to TRBJ2-3, with 11 bases identical to TRBD1. The CDR3 has 17 residues. The trim removed 0 bases at V and 3 bases at J, leaving 5 bases unmatched. Germline CDR1 LGHNA, CDR2 YSLEER. CDR3 DNA: TGCGCCAGCAGCCAAGAGGGACAGGGGGTGACGACAGATACGCAGTATTTT. Protein: CASSQEGQGVTTDTQYF.

The V and J genes are TRBV7-9 and TRBJ2-2; 9 bases are a match to TRBD1. This CDR3 region has 14 residues. V dropped 5 bases and J dropped 6; count of bases not matched to a gene: 4. Germline CDR1 SEHNR, CDR2 FQNEAQ (reference sequence). CDR3 region: CASSPRTGAGELFF. As DNA, the CDR3 is TGTGCCAGCAGCCCCAGGACAGGGGCCGGGGAGCTGTTTTTT.

The chain combines TRBV7-6 with TRBJ2-2, with D maybe TRBD2 (6 bases). CDR3 length: 16 residues. The germline V gene encodes CDR1 SGHVS and CDR2 FNYEAQ. Trimming left V 1 base short and J 11 bases short, with 20 bases between. CDR3 sequence (DNA): TGTGCCAGCAGCTTAGAGGGCGGGACCTCCTCTTTTGAGCTGTTTTTT. Its translation: CASSLEGGTSSFELFF. Combining the CDR3 with reference TRBV7-6 and TRBJ2-2 gives the whole variable domain GAGVSQSPRYKVTKRGQDVALRCDPISGHVSLYWYRQALGQGPEFLTYFNYEAQQDKSGLPNDRFSAERPEGSISTLTIQRTEQRDSAMYRCASSLEGGTSSFELFFGEGSRLTVL.

This clonotype was observed a handful of times. V gene TRBV9 combines with J gene TRBJ2-1; 8 bases line up with TRBD2. This CDR3 region has 14 residues. In germline, CDR1 is SGDLS, CDR2 YYNGEE. After removal of 4 bases from V and 5 bases from J, the junction contained 5 bases not matched to a gene. CDR3 bases: TGTGCCAGCAGCCCTACTAGCGGACACAATGAGCAGTTCTTC. Amino acid sequence: CASSPTSGHNEQFF.

The sample holds many counts of this clonotype. The chain joins TRBV25-1 to TRBJ2-3; no clear D. V lost 4 bases, J lost 0 bases, and 5 bases lay in between. The CDR3 contains 13 residues. The V gene's germline CDR1 is MGHDK and CDR2 SYGVNS. CDR3 coding DNA: TGTGCCAGCAGTGTTACTAGCACAGATACGCAGTATTTT. Its protein is CASSVTSTDTQYF.

This rearrangement joins TRBV24-1 to TRBJ2-3; D might be TRBD1 or TRBD2, each matching 6 bases. There are 16 residues in the CDR3. V dropped 0 bases and J dropped 7 bases, with 16 bases sitting between them. CDR1 KGHDR and CDR2 SFDVKD come from the germline V gene. The CDR3 loop is CATSDLGTDRPNTQYF. CDR3 nucleotides: TGTGCCACCAGTGATTTGGGGACTGACAGGCCGAATACGCAGTATTTT.

This clonotype was seen only a few times. The genes are TRBV7-9 and TRBJ2-5; 10 nucleotides line up with TRBD2. This CDR3 has 14 amino acids. Per the germline V gene, CDR1 is SEHNR and CDR2 is FQNEAQ (reference sequence). V lost 6 bases to trimming and J lost 5 bases; unmatched junction nucleotides: 6. DNA of the CDR3: TGTGCCAGCAGTGCTAGCGGGAGTATGGAGACCCAGTACTTC. It is translated as CASSASGSMETQYF.

The genes are TRBV6-5 and TRBJ1-2; the D gene is possibly TRBD1 (5 bases). The length of the CDR3 is 14 residues. The V and J ends lost 4 bases and 6 bases respectively, with 15 bases between them. Per the germline V gene, CDR1 is MNHEY and CDR2 is SVGAGI. CDR3 loop: CASSFGRWGNGYTF. The CDR3 DNA sequence: TGTGCCAGCAGTTTTGGGAGATGGGGGAATGGCTACACCTTC.

J is TRBJ2-3 and V is TRBV6-1; TRBD1 aligns across 8 bases. This CDR3 is built from 14 residues. V trimming: 0 bases; J trimming: 5 bases; junction bases outside the gene matches: 1. Germline V gene sequence: CDR1 MNHNS, CDR2 SASEGT. The CDR3: CASSEATGVDTQYF. The CDR3 nucleotides read TGTGCCAGCAGTGAAGCGACAGGGGTAGATACGCAGTATTTT.

In this sample, this clonotype turned up a few times. The germline gene is not matched at one end of the junction; a read error may be the cause. V usage is TRBV6-1 and J usage is TRBJ1-1; possible D gene TRBD1, 5 bases. This CDR3 contains 15 residues. The V gene's germline CDR1 is MNHNS and CDR2 SASEGT. The CDR3 nucleotides are TGTGCCACCAGTATAAGTCGGATAGGGGACACTGAAGCTTTCTTT. Translating gives CATSISRIGDTEAFF.

This clonotype has only a few counts. The CDR3 sequence is CATSVHRFNGYTF. The CDR3 DNA sequence: TGTGCCACCAGTGTTCACAGATTTAACGGCTACACCTTC. This chain connects TRBV24-1 to TRBJ1-2; D ambiguous. Germline V gives CDR1 KGHDR, CDR2 SFDVKD. This CDR3 contains 13 residues. The V end was cut by 5 bases, the J end by 8 bases, with 14 bases between.

This rearrangement joins TRBV2 to TRBJ2-5; a weak D match, TRBD2 (6 bases). V gave up 7 bases and J gave up 5 bases, with 20 bases separating them. Germline V gene data show CDR1 as SNHLY and CDR2 as FYNNEI. This CDR3 region has 15 residues. In DNA form, the CDR3 reads TGTGCCAGCACCCGGGACTCCGGTGGGTCCGAGACCCAGTACTTC. Translated, it gives CASTRDSGGSETQYF.

This clonotype was seen a handful of times. The CDR3 DNA sequence: TGTGCCAGCAGCTTAGTGGGGAGAGGCTACACCTTC. Its protein is CASSLVGRGYTF. The chain has TRBV13 and TRBJ1-2; the D is unclear. V was shortened by 1 base and J by 8 bases, with 8 bases between the two germline ends. The CDR3 loop spans 12 amino acids. Germline V gene lookup returns CDR1 PRHDT and CDR2 FYEKMQ (reference sequence).

This rearrangement joins TRBV27 to TRBJ1-1, with TRBD1 matching over 7 bases. V lost 4 bases and J lost 10; bases outside the gene matches: 9. The CDR3 contains 13 residues. Germline values: CDR1 MNHEY, CDR2 SMNVEV (reference sequence). The CDR3 DNA reads as TGTGCCAGCAGTTCCGACAGGGTCGTTACAGCTTTCTTT. Residues: CASSSDRVVTAFF.

The rearrangement joins TRBV7-8 to TRBJ2-7; D assignment may be TRBD1 or TRBD2 (5 bases each). The germline V gene has CDR1 SGHVS and CDR2 FQNEAQ. Deletions cut 0 bases from V and 4 bases from J, with 19 bases between. The CDR3 runs 17 residues. The CDR3 region has the DNA TGTGCCAGCAGCTTAGCTGGGGCAGGCCCACGAGGGTACGAGCAGTACTTC. This gives the protein CASSLAGAGPRGYEQYF.